This TCR beta chain was found in a study of T cells in tuberculosis. The wider study: IGRA-negative adolescents, IGRA-positive adolescents with latent tuberculosis and adults with active tuberculosis formed this South African cohort. Regarding the study as a whole: Shorter CDR3-alpha in active tuberculosis partly drove smaller distances. Smaller distances to GMM-specific TCRs suggested their expansion in active tuberculosis.

Repertoires were generated with immunoSEQ multiplex PCR, while TCRdb's copy carries only in-frame clones and drops some. The repertoire holds over 30,000 clones, with 90% to 95% as singletons. Sample time point: new active TB diagnosis, blood taken before or within 7 days of starting treatment. Included patients were adults of at least 18, HIV-seronegative, South African. Turning to this clone: What it binds is not known.

V lost 6 bases, J lost 3 bases, and 5 bases lay in between. This CDR3 has 11 amino acids. Germline lookup yields CDR1 MGHDK and CDR2 SYGVNS. Sample: PBMCs, taken at tuberculosis diagnosis. This receptor was taken from an adult with tuberculosis. This sequence joins TRBV25-1 and TRBJ1-1; no reliable D call. CDR3 sequence reads: CASRTYTEAFF. DNA for the CDR3: TGTGCCAGCAGAACATACACTGAAGCTTTCTTT.